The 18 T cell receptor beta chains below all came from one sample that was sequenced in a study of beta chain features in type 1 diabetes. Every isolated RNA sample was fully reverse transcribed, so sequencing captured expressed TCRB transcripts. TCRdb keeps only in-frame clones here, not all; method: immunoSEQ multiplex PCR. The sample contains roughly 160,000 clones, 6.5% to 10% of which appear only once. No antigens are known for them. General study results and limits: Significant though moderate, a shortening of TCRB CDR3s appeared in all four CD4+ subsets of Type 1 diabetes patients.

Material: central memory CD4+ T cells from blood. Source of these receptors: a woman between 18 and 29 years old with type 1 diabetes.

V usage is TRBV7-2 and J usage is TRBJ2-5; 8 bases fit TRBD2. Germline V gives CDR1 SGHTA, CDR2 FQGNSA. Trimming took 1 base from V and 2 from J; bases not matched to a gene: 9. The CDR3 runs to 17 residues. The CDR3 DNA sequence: TGTGCCAGCAGCTTAGTTCAAGGCGGGGGGCATCAAGAGACCCAGTACTTC. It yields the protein CASSLVQGGGHQETQYF.

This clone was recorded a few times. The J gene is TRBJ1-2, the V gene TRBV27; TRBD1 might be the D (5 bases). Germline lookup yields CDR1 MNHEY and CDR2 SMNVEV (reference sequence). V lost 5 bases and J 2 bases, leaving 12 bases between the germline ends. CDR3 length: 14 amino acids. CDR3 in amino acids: CASSAAGGNYGYTF. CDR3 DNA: TGTGCCAGCAGTGCCGCGGGGGGAAACTATGGCTACACCTTC.

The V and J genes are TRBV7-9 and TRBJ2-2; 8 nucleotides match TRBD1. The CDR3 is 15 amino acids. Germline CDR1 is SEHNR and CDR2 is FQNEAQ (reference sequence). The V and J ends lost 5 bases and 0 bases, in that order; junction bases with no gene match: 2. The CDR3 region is CASSQTGANTGELFF. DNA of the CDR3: TGTGCCAGCAGCCAGACAGGGGCGAACACCGGGGAGCTGTTTTTT.

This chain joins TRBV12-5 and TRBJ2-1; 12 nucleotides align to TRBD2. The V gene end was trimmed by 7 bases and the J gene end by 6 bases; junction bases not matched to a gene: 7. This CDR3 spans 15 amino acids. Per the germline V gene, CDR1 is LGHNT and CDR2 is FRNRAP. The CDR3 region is CASASLAGGLNEQFF. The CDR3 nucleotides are TGTGCTAGTGCCAGCCTAGCGGGGGGGCTCAATGAGCAGTTCTTC.

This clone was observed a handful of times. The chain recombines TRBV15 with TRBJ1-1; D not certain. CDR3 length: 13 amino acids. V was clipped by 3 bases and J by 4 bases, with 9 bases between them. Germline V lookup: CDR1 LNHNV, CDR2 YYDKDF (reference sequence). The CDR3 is CATSSTQSTEAFF. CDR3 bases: TGTGCCACCAGCAGCACACAATCCACTGAAGCTTTCTTT.

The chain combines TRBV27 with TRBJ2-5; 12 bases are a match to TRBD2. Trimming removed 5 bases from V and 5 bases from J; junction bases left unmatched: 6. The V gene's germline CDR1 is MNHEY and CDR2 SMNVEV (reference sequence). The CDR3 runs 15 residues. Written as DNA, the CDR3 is TGTGCCAGCAGTCCCCTAGCGGGAGGGCCGGAGACCCAGTACTTC. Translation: CASSPLAGGPETQYF.

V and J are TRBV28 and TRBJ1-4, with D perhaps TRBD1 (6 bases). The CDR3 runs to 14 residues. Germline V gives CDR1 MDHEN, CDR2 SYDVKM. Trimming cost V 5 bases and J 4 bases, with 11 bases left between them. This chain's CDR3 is CASSRGQNNEKLFF. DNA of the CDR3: TGTGCCAGCAGTCGAGGACAGAATAATGAAAAACTGTTTTTT.

CDR3 protein: CAGSLGGGPKDEQFF. The DNA of the CDR3 is TGCGCCGGCTCGCTGGGAGGCGGTCCCAAAGATGAGCAGTTCTTC. The chain is built from TRBV5-1 and TRBJ2-1, with D possibly TRBD2 on 6 matching bases. V was pared by 10 bases and J by 8 bases, with 25 bases between. The germline gives CDR1 SGHRS, CDR2 YFSETQ. The CDR3 has 15 amino acids. The variable domain in full, completed from reference TRBV5-1 and TRBJ2-1, reads KAGVTQTPRYLIKTRGQQVTLSCSPISGHRSVSWYQQTPGQGLQFLFEYFSETQRNKGNFPGRFSGRQFSNSRSEMNVSTLELGDSALYLCAGSLGGGPKDEQFFGPGTRLTVL.

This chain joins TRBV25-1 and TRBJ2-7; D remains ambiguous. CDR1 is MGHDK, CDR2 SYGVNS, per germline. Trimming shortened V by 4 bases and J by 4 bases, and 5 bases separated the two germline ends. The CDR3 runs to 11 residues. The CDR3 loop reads CASSVLYEQYF. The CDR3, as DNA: TGTGCCAGCAGTGTCCTTTACGAGCAGTACTTC.

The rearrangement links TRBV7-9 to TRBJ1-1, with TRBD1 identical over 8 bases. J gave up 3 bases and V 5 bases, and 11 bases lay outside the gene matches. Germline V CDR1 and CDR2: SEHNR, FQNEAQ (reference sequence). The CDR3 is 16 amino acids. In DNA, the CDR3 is TGTGCCAGCAGCGTATCCAGGGGGCGAGGCGACACTGAAGCTTTCTTT. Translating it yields CASSVSRGRGDTEAFF.

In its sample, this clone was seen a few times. The CDR3 DNA reads TGTGCCAGTAGTTGGTGGGGGGGCTTGAATGAGCAGTTCTTC. This codes for CASSWWGGLNEQFF. The chain couples TRBV19 to TRBJ2-1, with a tentative D call TRBD2 (7 bases). The CDR3 runs to 14 residues. Germline V gives CDR1 LNHDA, CDR2 SQIVND (reference sequence). With 5 bases removed from V and 7 bases from J, the gap between germline ends came to 15 bases.

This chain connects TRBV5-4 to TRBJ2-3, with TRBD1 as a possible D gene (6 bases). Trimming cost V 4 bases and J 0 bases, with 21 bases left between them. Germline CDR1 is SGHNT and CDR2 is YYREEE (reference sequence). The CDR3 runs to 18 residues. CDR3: CASSRPADRYLSTDTQYF. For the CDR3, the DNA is TGTGCCAGCAGCCGCCCGGCGGACAGATACCTTAGCACAGATACGCAGTATTTT. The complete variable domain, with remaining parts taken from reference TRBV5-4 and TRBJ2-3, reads ETGVTQSPTHLIKTRGQQVTLRCSSQSGHNTVSWYQQALGQGPQFIFQYYREEENGRGNFPPRFSGLQFPNYSSELNVNALELDDSALYLCASSRPADRYLSTDTQYFGPGTRLTVL.

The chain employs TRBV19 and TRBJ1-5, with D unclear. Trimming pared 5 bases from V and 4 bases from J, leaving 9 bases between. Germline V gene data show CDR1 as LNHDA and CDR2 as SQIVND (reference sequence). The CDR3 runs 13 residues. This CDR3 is CASSPTGNQPQHF. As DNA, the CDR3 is TGTGCCAGTAGTCCTACGGGGAATCAGCCCCAGCATTTT.

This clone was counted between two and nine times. This CDR3 reads CASSVGTTRGNSPLHF. CDR3 sequence (DNA): TGTGCCAGCAGCGTAGGGACGACAAGGGGGAATTCACCCCTCCACTTT. V is TRBV9 and J is TRBJ1-6, with a weak D call TRBD1 (6 bases). Trimming left V 0 bases short and J 7 bases short, with 14 bases between. The germline gives CDR1 SGDLS, CDR2 YYNGEE. CDR3 length: 16 amino acids.

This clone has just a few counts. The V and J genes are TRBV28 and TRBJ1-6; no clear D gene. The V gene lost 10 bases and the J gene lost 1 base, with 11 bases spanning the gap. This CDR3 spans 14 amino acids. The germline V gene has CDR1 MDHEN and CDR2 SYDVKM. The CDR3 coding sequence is TGTGCCACCGCCGGGTGGTCCTATAATTCACCCCTCCACTTT. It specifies CATAGWSYNSPLHF. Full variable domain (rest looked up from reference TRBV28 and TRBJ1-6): DVKVTQSSRYLVKRTGEKVFLECVQDMDHENMFWYRQDPGLGLRLIYFSYDVKMKEKGDIPEGYSVSREKKERFSLILESASTNQTSMYLCATAGWSYNSPLHFGNGTRLTVT.

The DNA of the CDR3 is TGTGCCAGCAGGGAGGGTAATCTGAACTATGGCTACACCTTC. This gives the protein CASREGNLNYGYTF. The chain carries TRBV5-5 and TRBJ1-2; no clear D. This CDR3 has 14 amino acids. V was trimmed by 5 bases and J by 2 bases, leaving 13 bases between them. Germline V lookup: CDR1 SGHKS, CDR2 YYEKEE (reference sequence).

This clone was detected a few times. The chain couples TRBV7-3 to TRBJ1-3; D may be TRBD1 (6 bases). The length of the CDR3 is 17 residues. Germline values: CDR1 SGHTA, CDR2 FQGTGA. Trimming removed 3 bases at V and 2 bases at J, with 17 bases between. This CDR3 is CASSFKSQGLPGNTIYF. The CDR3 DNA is TGTGCCAGCAGCTTTAAAAGCCAGGGGCTCCCTGGAAACACCATATATTTT. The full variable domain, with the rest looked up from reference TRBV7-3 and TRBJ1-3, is GAGVSQTPSNKVTEKGKYVELRCDPISGHTALYWYRQSLGQGPEFLIYFQGTGAADDSGLPNDRFFAVRPEGSVSTLKIQRTERGDSAVYLCASSFKSQGLPGNTIYFGEGSWLTVV.

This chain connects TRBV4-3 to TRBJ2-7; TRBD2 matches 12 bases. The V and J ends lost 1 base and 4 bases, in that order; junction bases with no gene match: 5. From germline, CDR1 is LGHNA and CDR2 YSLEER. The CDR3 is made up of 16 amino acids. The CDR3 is CASSQGTGTSGYEQYF. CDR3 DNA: TGCGCCAGCAGCCAAGGAACCGGGACTAGCGGGTACGAGCAGTACTTC.